These 9 T cell receptor beta chains were all obtained from the same sample, sequenced in a study of immune evolution from preneoplasia to lung adenocarcinoma. The protocol was immunoSEQ multiplex PCR, while the TCRdb copy is restricted to in-frame clones and leaves out a portion. The table lists some 7,400 clones, about 76% of them singletons. The sequenced sample consisted of FFPE minimally invasive lung adenocarcinoma tissue. Source of these receptors: a person between 65 and 80 years old with lung adenocarcinoma.

This sequence joins TRBV28 and TRBJ1-1; 7 bases agree with TRBD1. This CDR3 is built from 12 residues. Germline CDR1 reads MDHEN; CDR2 reads SYDVKM. V was clipped by 6 bases and J by 4 bases; unmatched bases: 2. The CDR3 protein is CASRGQFTEAFF. Written as DNA, the CDR3 is TGTGCCAGCAGGGGACAGTTCACTGAAGCTTTCTTT.

In this sample, this clone turned up a few times. The genes are TRBV15 and TRBJ2-3; possibly TRBD2 for D (6 bases). This CDR3 is 17 amino acids long. Germline V CDR1 and CDR2: LNHNV, YYDKDF (reference sequence). The V and J ends lost 0 bases and 2 bases respectively, with 15 bases between them. The CDR3 DNA follows: TGTGCCACCAGCAGAGATTCACGGGAGATCCTCACAGATACGCAGTATTTT. This translates into CATSRDSREILTDTQYF.

V is TRBV4-3 and J is TRBJ1-5; D unclear. V lost 0 bases to trimming and J lost 0 bases, with 6 bases between them. This CDR3 contains 15 residues. Germline loops: CDR1 LGHNA, CDR2 YSLEER. The CDR3 DNA sequence: TGCGCCAGCAGCCAAGAGGCAGTTAGCAATCAGCCCCAGCATTTT. It translates to CASSQEAVSNQPQHF.

The chain has TRBV7-9 and TRBJ2-2; D ambiguous. CDR3 size: 15 residues. CDR1 SEHNR and CDR2 FQNEAQ come from the germline V gene (reference sequence). V was pared by 2 bases and J by 1 base, with 8 bases between. The CDR3 bases are TGTGCCAGCAGCTTATCGGCAGGGAACACCGGGGAGCTGTTTTTT. Protein sequence: CASSLSAGNTGELFF. Based on the CDR3 plus reference TRBV7-9 and TRBJ2-2, the full variable domain is DTGVSQNPRHKITKRGQNVTFRCDPISEHNRLYWYRQTLGQGPEFLTYFQNEAQLEKSRLLSDRFSAERPKGSFSTLEIQRTEQGDSAMYLCASSLSAGNTGELFFGEGSRLTVL.

The gene calls are TRBV5-1 and TRBJ1-1; D gene uncertain. In germline, CDR1 is SGHRS, CDR2 YFSETQ. Trimming removed 1 base from V and 1 base from J, with 8 bases in between. This CDR3 is 14 amino acids long. This CDR3 reads CASSLLTSNTEAFF. The DNA of the CDR3 is TGCGCCAGCAGCTTGCTGACATCGAACACTGAAGCTTTCTTT. Using reference TRBV5-1 and TRBJ1-1 for the parts outside the CDR3, the full variable domain is KAGVTQTPRYLIKTRGQQVTLSCSPISGHRSVSWYQQTPGQGLQFLFEYFSETQRNKGNFPGRFSGRQFSNSRSEMNVSTLELGDSALYLCASSLLTSNTEAFFGQGTRLTVV.

The chain combines TRBV5-5 with TRBJ2-2, with 11 bases matching TRBD2. The trim removed 4 bases at V and 8 bases at J, leaving 13 bases unmatched. This CDR3 contains 17 residues. CDR1 is SGHKS, CDR2 YYEKEE, per germline (reference sequence). As DNA, the CDR3 is TGTGCCAGCAGCCCGGGCCTAGCGGGAGGCCTCGGGGGGGAGCTGTTTTTT. Protein: CASSPGLAGGLGGELFF.

This clone was recorded once. The chain is built from TRBV20-1 and TRBJ1-2; 10 bases line up with TRBD1. Germline V CDR1 and CDR2: DFQATT, SNEGSKA (reference sequence). The ends lost 6 bases at V and 8 bases at J; junction bases unmatched: 3. CDR3 size: 11 residues. Written as DNA, the CDR3 is TGCAGTGCCCGGACAGGGGGGGGCTACACCTTC. Protein product: CSARTGGGYTF.

The CDR3 coding sequence is TGCAGCGTTGAAGATCAGAGAGGGAACTACGAGCAGTACTTC. Protein sequence: CSVEDQRGNYEQYF. V usage is TRBV29-1 and J usage is TRBJ2-7; a possible D gene is TRBD2 (5 bases). Between the trimmed V and J ends, which lost 0 bases and 3 bases, there was a span of 12 bases. Looked up from germline, CDR1 is SQVTM and CDR2 is ANQGSEA. CDR3 length: 14 amino acids.

The chain uses TRBV11-2 and TRBJ2-3; possible D gene TRBD1, 5 bases. Germline V gives CDR1 SGHAT, CDR2 FQNNGV. This CDR3 has 13 residues. Trimming removed 0 bases from V and 10 bases from J, with 11 bases in between. The CDR3 DNA sequence: TGTGCCAGCAGCTTAGACTACAGGCCGTCGCAGTATTTT. Protein: CASSLDYRPSQYF.